A single sample gave rise to the 27 T cell receptor beta chains below, sequenced in a study of technical replicates of blood from several donors. Produced via immunoSEQ multiplex PCR; TCRdb's table is partial and in-frame only. The sample carries around 81,000 clones, approximately 94% recorded once. Sequenced material: T cells isolated from PBMCs. Receptors were obtained from a human donor in good health.

V usage is TRBV19 and J usage is TRBJ1-2, with 7 bases identical to TRBD1. With 1 base clipped from V and 3 bases from J, the junction kept 2 bases outside the gene matches. The CDR3 loop spans 14 amino acids. Germline CDR1 LNHDA, CDR2 SQIVND (reference sequence). CDR3 amino acids: CASSIAGGHYGYTF. Here the CDR3 DNA reads TGTGCCAGTAGTATAGCAGGGGGGCACTATGGCTACACCTTC. The full variable domain, its missing parts supplied by reference TRBV19 and TRBJ1-2, is DGGITQSPKYLFRKEGQNVTLSCEQNLNHDAMYWYRQDPGQGLRLIYYSQIVNDFQKGDIAEGYSVSREKKESFPLTVTSAQKNPTAFYLCASSIAGGHYGYTFGSGTRLTVV.

The J gene is TRBJ1-4, the V gene TRBV30; 9 bases fit TRBD1. This CDR3 is 12 amino acids long. CDR1 and CDR2 from the germline V gene are GTSNPN and SVGIG (reference sequence). With V trimmed by 5 bases and J by 5 bases, 0 bases remained unmatched. This chain's CDR3 is CAWGTGNEKLFF. CDR3 coding DNA: TGTGCCTGGGGGACAGGGAATGAAAAACTGTTTTTT.

The CDR3 is CASLPGGTGELFF. CDR3 nucleotides: TGTGCCAGCCTCCCAGGGGGGACCGGGGAGCTGTTTTTT. The gene calls are TRBV6-5 and TRBJ2-2; perhaps TRBD1 as D (7 bases). The V and J ends lost 8 bases and 5 bases respectively, with 12 bases between them. The CDR3 sequence is 13 residues long. Germline V gives CDR1 MNHEY, CDR2 SVGAGI.

This rearrangement joins TRBV9 to TRBJ2-6; D gene unclear. Trimming pared 3 bases from V and 2 bases from J, leaving 6 bases between. CDR3 length equals 14 residues. Germline values: CDR1 SGDLS, CDR2 YYNGEE. Here the CDR3 reads CASSDNPGANVLTF. Written as DNA, the CDR3 is TGTGCCAGCAGCGATAATCCTGGGGCCAACGTCCTGACTTTC.

V gene TRBV7-6 combines with J gene TRBJ2-7; the match to TRBD2 covers 7 bases. The CDR3 has 15 amino acids. V shed 5 bases and J 4 bases; nucleotides not matched to a gene: 11. Germline V gene lookup returns CDR1 SGHVS and CDR2 FNYEAQ. The CDR3 nucleotides are TGTGCCAGCAGCGTGAGGGTTTGGGGGGGTTACGAGCAGTACTTC. This gives the protein CASSVRVWGGYEQYF.

The chain links TRBV29-1 to TRBJ1-4; 7 bases are a match to TRBD1. The length of the CDR3 is 11 residues. V shed 4 bases, J shed 7 bases, and the junction held 0 bases outside the gene matches. Germline V gene lookup returns CDR1 SQVTM and CDR2 ANQGSEA. CDR3 loop: CSVGQGEKLFF. CDR3 DNA sequence: TGCAGCGTTGGACAGGGTGAAAAACTGTTTTTT.

V usage is TRBV29-1 and J usage is TRBJ2-7; a possible D gene is TRBD2 (6 bases). The germline V gene encodes CDR1 SQVTM and CDR2 ANQGSEA. The CDR3 runs 13 residues. V was shortened by 4 bases and J by 3 bases, with 13 bases between the two germline ends. The CDR3 loop reads CSVGSGLNYEQYF. The CDR3 DNA reads as TGCAGCGTTGGGAGCGGGCTAAACTACGAGCAGTACTTC.

V gene TRBV9 combines with J gene TRBJ1-5; D gene uncertain. Germline CDR1 SGDLS, CDR2 YYNGEE. V lost 5 bases and J lost 2, with 11 bases in between. CDR3 size: 14 residues. CDR3 amino acids: CASSADNGNQPQHF. In DNA form, the CDR3 reads TGTGCCAGCAGTGCCGACAACGGCAATCAGCCCCAGCATTTT.

There are a few counts of this clone. V and J are TRBV4-2 and TRBJ1-5; D not resolved. The length of the CDR3 is 15 residues. Between the trimmed V and J ends, which lost 0 bases and 4 bases, there was a span of 10 bases. Germline CDR1 and CDR2: LGHNA and YNFKEQ. The CDR3 loop reads CASSQEGAQNQPQHF. The CDR3 DNA follows: TGTGCCAGCAGCCAAGAAGGAGCCCAGAATCAGCCCCAGCATTTT.

The genes are TRBV11-2 and TRBJ2-2; 9 bases are a match to TRBD1. Losses at the gene ends were 9 bases for V and 4 bases for J; bases not matched to a gene: 6. This CDR3 contains 14 residues. Germline V gene lookup returns CDR1 SGHAT and CDR2 FQNNGV. CDR3: CASWGTGFTGELFF. The CDR3 region has the DNA TGTGCCAGTTGGGGGACAGGGTTCACCGGGGAGCTGTTTTTT.

V gene TRBV15 combines with J gene TRBJ2-3; possible D gene TRBD1, 5 bases. Trimming shortened V by 0 bases and J by 1 base, and 11 bases separated the two germline ends. The CDR3 contains 16 residues. Germline V CDR1 and CDR2: LNHNV, YYDKDF (reference sequence). The CDR3 bases are TGTGCCACCAGCAGAGATCTAAGGGGCGGCACAGATACGCAGTATTTT. Its protein product is CATSRDLRGGTDTQYF.

J is TRBJ2-1 and V is TRBV7-2; 10 bases align to TRBD1. Germline-derived CDR1 and CDR2 are SGHTA and FQGNSA. After removal of 3 bases from V and 6 bases from J, the junction contained 5 bases not matched to a gene. The CDR3 length is 15 residues. CDR3 region: CASSFRTGGINEQFF. CDR3 DNA: TGTGCCAGCAGCTTTCGGACAGGGGGAATCAATGAGCAGTTCTTC.

This clone has more than one count but fewer than ten. The J gene is TRBJ1-1, the V gene TRBV4-1, with 9 bases fitting TRBD1. V shed 6 bases and J 10 bases; nucleotides not matched to a gene: 15. Germline V gene lookup returns CDR1 MGHRA and CDR2 YSYEKL. The CDR3 extends over 15 amino acids. In DNA, the CDR3 is TGCGCCAGCAGTTGGGGGGATATCGGGGGACAGGGAGCTTTCTTT. This gives the protein CASSWGDIGGQGAFF.

The DNA for the CDR3 is TGTGCCAGTAGTCCGACACCAGGGGGCGGAACTGAAGCTTTCTTT. Its protein is CASSPTPGGGTEAFF. The rearrangement joins TRBV19 to TRBJ1-1, with TRBD1 identical over 8 bases. V lost 5 bases to trimming and J lost 5 bases; unmatched junction nucleotides: 10. Germline CDR1 and CDR2: LNHDA and SQIVND (reference sequence). This CDR3 is built from 15 residues. Supplemented by reference TRBV19 and TRBJ1-1, the full variable domain reads DGGITQSPKYLFRKEGQNVTLSCEQNLNHDAMYWYRQDPGQGLRLIYYSQIVNDFQKGDIAEGYSVSREKKESFPLTVTSAQKNPTAFYLCASSPTPGGGTEAFFGQGTRLTVV.

The chain has TRBV5-1 and TRBJ2-5; D not certain. The CDR3 loop spans 13 amino acids. The V end lost 1 base, the J end lost 1 base, and 5 bases lay between the germline ends. Germline V gene data show CDR1 as SGHRS and CDR2 as YFSETQ. This chain's CDR3 is CASSLPVQETQYF. CDR3 in DNA: TGCGCCAGCAGCTTGCCAGTCCAAGAGACCCAGTACTTC.

The chain uses TRBV2 and TRBJ1-5; D not resolved. The germline V gene encodes CDR1 SNHLY and CDR2 FYNNEI. V shed 6 bases and J shed 4 bases, with 7 bases lying between them. CDR3 size: 12 residues. CDR3 loop: CASRALNQPQHF. The DNA for the CDR3 is TGTGCCAGCAGGGCCTTGAATCAGCCCCAGCATTTT.

The V and J genes are TRBV5-4 and TRBJ2-2, with a possible D match to TRBD1 (6 bases). Germline V gene data show CDR1 as SGHNT and CDR2 as YYREEE (reference sequence). CDR3 length equals 15 residues. V gave up 4 bases and J gave up 0 bases, with 10 bases separating them. The CDR3 sequence: CASSRTDANTGELFF. The CDR3 DNA follows: TGTGCCAGCAGCCGGACAGACGCGAACACCGGGGAGCTGTTTTTT.

The V and J genes are TRBV6-5 and TRBJ2-6, with D uncertain. The germline CDR1 and CDR2 sequences are MNHEY and SVGAGI. V dropped 8 bases and J dropped 0 bases, with 11 bases sitting between them. This CDR3 has 15 amino acids. Here the CDR3 DNA reads TGTGCCAGCTCTCTTTCCTACTCTGGGGCCAACGTCCTGACTTTC. This encodes CASSLSYSGANVLTF.

V and J are TRBV6-5 and TRBJ2-1; 7 bases are a match to TRBD2. V dropped 2 bases and J dropped 7; count of bases not matched to a gene: 5. CDR1 and CDR2 (germline): MNHEY, SVGAGI. This CDR3 has 14 residues. CDR3 loop: CASSYEGGSNEQFF. The CDR3, as DNA: TGTGCCAGCAGTTACGAGGGCGGGAGTAATGAGCAGTTCTTC.

The V gene is TRBV5-6, the J gene TRBJ2-2; 7 bases fit TRBD2. With 2 bases clipped from V and 6 bases from J, the junction kept 10 bases outside the gene matches. There are 16 residues in the CDR3. From germline, CDR1 is SGHDT and CDR2 YYEEEE. The CDR3 region has the DNA TGTGCCAGCAGCTTTATCTGGGAGGGCCGGGCCGGGGAGCTGTTTTTT. This translates into CASSFIWEGRAGELFF.

The chain uses TRBV5-4 and TRBJ2-1; D not certain. Germline V lookup: CDR1 SGHNT, CDR2 YYREEE (reference sequence). V was trimmed by 2 bases and J by 6 bases, leaving 3 bases between them. The CDR3 is 11 residues long. Written as DNA, the CDR3 is TGTGCCAGCAGCTTCGTCAATGAGCAGTTCTTC. Translating gives CASSFVNEQFF.

This chain joins TRBV6-6 and TRBJ2-7; no reliable D call. Germline CDR1 is MNHNY and CDR2 is SVGAGI (reference sequence). This CDR3 is 12 amino acids long. V was shortened by 4 bases and J by 0 bases, with 4 bases between the two germline ends. The CDR3 region is CASSSSSYEQYF. In DNA, the CDR3 is TGTGCCAGCAGTTCTAGCTCCTACGAGCAGTACTTC.

The chain combines TRBV18 with TRBJ1-2, with 9 nucleotides matching TRBD1. The germline V gene has CDR1 KGHSH and CDR2 LQKENI. CDR3 size: 17 residues. Unmatched junction bases numbered 11, after V lost 2 bases and J lost 4 bases. The CDR3 sequence: CASSPTIEQGAVYGYTF. The CDR3 coding sequence is TGTGCCAGCTCACCAACGATTGAACAGGGGGCCGTCTATGGCTACACCTTC.

The chain is built from TRBV6-5 and TRBJ1-1, with 7 nucleotides matching TRBD1. This CDR3 has 14 amino acids. Germline CDR1 MNHEY, CDR2 SVGAGI. V shed 0 bases and J 7 bases; nucleotides not matched to a gene: 5. The CDR3, as DNA: TGTGCCAGCAGTTACTCACAGGGACAGATTGAAGCTTTCTTT. This translates into CASSYSQGQIEAFF.

The chain links TRBV28 to TRBJ2-1; TRBD2 matches 7 bases. Germline V CDR1 and CDR2: MDHEN, SYDVKM. The length of the CDR3 is 13 residues. After removal of 5 bases from V and 9 bases from J, the junction contained 7 bases not matched to a gene. CDR3 sequence: CASSHRPSGEQFF. CDR3 DNA: TGTGCCAGCAGTCACCGCCCTAGCGGTGAGCAGTTCTTC.

The V gene is TRBV5-1, the J gene TRBJ2-7; 9 bases are a match to TRBD2. CDR3 length equals 16 residues. V dropped 4 bases and J dropped 3; count of bases not matched to a gene: 11. CDR1 and CDR2 (germline): SGHRS, YFSETQ. This CDR3 reads CASSLQETSGLYEQYF. CDR3 DNA sequence: TGCGCCAGCAGCCTACAGGAGACTAGCGGACTCTACGAGCAGTACTTC.

V gene TRBV4-3 combines with J gene TRBJ2-7, with 11 positions matching TRBD2. In germline, CDR1 is LGHNA, CDR2 YSLEER. The CDR3 covers 17 residues. V was clipped by 5 bases and J by 0 bases; unmatched bases: 9. Here the CDR3 DNA reads TGCGCCAGCAGCGAGGGACTAGCGGATTATAACTCCTACGAGCAGTACTTC. Residues: CASSEGLADYNSYEQYF.